These 26 T cell receptor beta chains originate from one sample sequenced in a study of CD8+CD57+ T cells in acquired aplastic anemia. TCR beta VDJ and CDR3 profiling used genomic DNA as template. TCRdb called the reads again in MiXCR, with one record for every CDR3 protein. The data contain 190,000 or so distinct CDR3 sequences, roughly 57% of them singletons. Sequencing input: sorted CD4+, CD8+, or CD8+CD57+ T cells (not recorded which) from PBMCs. The receptors stem from a human donor in good health.

The chain has TRBV20-1 and TRBJ2-7; D might be TRBD1 or TRBD2, each matching 5 bases. V lost 6 bases and J 0 bases, leaving 12 bases between the germline ends. Germline CDR1 is DFQATT and CDR2 is SNEGSKA (reference sequence). This CDR3 is built from 13 residues. CDR3 region: CSAPGTYSYEQYF. CDR3 coding DNA: TGCAGTGCCCCCGGGACGTACTCCTACGAGCAGTACTTC.

This clonotype was seen ten or more times. The rearrangement uses TRBV7-6 and TRBJ2-7, with TRBD1 identical over 9 bases. The CDR3 runs 15 residues. The V and J ends lost 4 bases and 4 bases, in that order; junction bases with no gene match: 8. Germline V CDR1 and CDR2: SGHVS, FNYEAQ. Written as DNA, the CDR3 is TGTGCCAGCAGCTCTCCCACAGGGGGCTTTTACGAGCAGTACTTC. Its protein product is CASSSPTGGFYEQYF.

The chain carries TRBV24-1 and TRBJ2-7; D not resolved. The V gene's germline CDR1 is KGHDR and CDR2 SFDVKD. The CDR3 runs to 10 residues. Between the trimmed V and J ends, which lost 11 bases and 5 bases, there was a span of 9 bases. CDR3 region: CAIRQDEQYF. As DNA, the CDR3 is TGTGCCATCAGGCAGGACGAGCAGTACTTC.

This chain connects TRBV10-3 to TRBJ2-2; TRBD1 might be the D (6 bases). The CDR3 is 15 residues long. Germline V gene lookup returns CDR1 ENHRY and CDR2 SYGVKD. V dropped 5 bases and J dropped 5 bases, with 15 bases sitting between them. CDR3 in amino acids: CAISRQAPGTGELFF. In DNA form, the CDR3 reads TGTGCCATCAGTCGACAGGCCCCGGGAACCGGGGAGCTGTTTTTT.

This chain connects TRBV20-1 to TRBJ1-2; TRBD1 aligns across 8 bases. Per the germline V gene, CDR1 is DFQATT and CDR2 is SNEGSKA (reference sequence). Trimming at V came to 6 bases and at J to 4 bases, leaving 7 bases not matched to a gene. The CDR3 contains 13 residues. The DNA for the CDR3 is TGCAGTGCCCCAGGGGGCGGTAGCTATGGCTACACCTTC. As protein: CSAPGGGSYGYTF.

Of note for this clonotype: At one of its ends the junction is not consistent with the germline gene, which may arise from a read error. The V call is TRBV12-3 or TRBV12-4, the J call TRBJ2-7, with a possible D match to TRBD2 (5 bases). CDR3 size: 15 residues. CDR3 sequence: CASSLGEWGTYERHF. DNA for the CDR3: TGTGCCAGCAGTTTAGGGGAGTGGGGTACCTACGAGCGGCACTTC.

The rearrangement uses TRBV5-1 and TRBJ2-7; D might be TRBD1 or TRBD2, each matching 5 bases. CDR1 SGHRS and CDR2 YFSETQ come from the germline V gene. V was pared by 0 bases and J by 5 bases, with 12 bases between. The CDR3 extends over 14 amino acids. The DNA of the CDR3 is TGCGCCAGCAGCTTGGGAGGGGTGGTAGACGAGCAGTACTTC. This encodes CASSLGGVVDEQYF.

This clonotype has ten or more counts. The chain recombines TRBV16 with TRBJ2-3; no clear D. Germline assignment: CDR1 KGHSY and CDR2 FQNENV. The V and J ends lost 1 base and 4 bases respectively, with 3 bases between them. CDR3 size: 12 residues. The CDR3 loop reads CASSQFADTQYF. The CDR3 nucleotides are TGTGCCAGCAGCCAATTTGCAGATACGCAGTATTTT.

This CDR3 is CSAKWPSTDTQYF. CDR3 bases: TGCAGTGCTAAGTGGCCAAGCACAGATACGCAGTATTTT. The chain combines TRBV20-1 with TRBJ2-3; unclear D gene. The CDR3 contains 13 residues. V lost 4 bases to trimming and J lost 0 bases, with 8 bases between them. The germline V gene encodes CDR1 DFQATT and CDR2 SNEGSKA (reference sequence).

The CDR3 DNA sequence: TGCAGTGCACCCCTTCCGACTAGCGGCGGGTTAGATACGCAGTATTTT. It specifies CSAPLPTSGGLDTQYF. This rearrangement joins TRBV20-1 to TRBJ2-3; 9 bases are shared with TRBD2. The germline CDR1 and CDR2 sequences are DFQATT and SNEGSKA (reference sequence). With V trimmed by 6 bases and J by 5 bases, 15 bases remained unmatched. The CDR3 contains 16 residues.

The chain links TRBV20-1 to TRBJ2-7; D gene uncertain. Looked up from germline, CDR1 is DFQATT and CDR2 is SNEGSKA (reference sequence). The CDR3 is 12 amino acids. The V end was cut by 0 bases, the J end by 5 bases, with 8 bases between. The CDR3 spells CSARERTHEQYF. The CDR3 DNA reads as TGCAGTGCTAGAGAGAGAACCCACGAGCAGTACTTC.

As regards this clonotype: The CDR3 carries no conserved terminal phenylalanine or tryptophan, so it likely arises from a read error. The V gene is TRBV19, the J gene TRBJ2-1; 8 bases are shared with TRBD2. Trimming took 7 bases from V and 12 from J; bases not matched to a gene: 17. Germline V CDR1 and CDR2: LNHDA, SQIVND (reference sequence). This CDR3 region has 15 residues. CDR3 DNA: TGTGCCAGTAAAGTAACGGGACTAGTCTCCGTCAGGCAGTTCCTC. This encodes CASKVTGLVSVRQFL.

In regard to this clonotype: No conserved phenylalanine or tryptophan ends this CDR3, so it is likely a read error. This sequence joins TRBV5-1 and TRBJ2-7, with D possibly matching TRBD1 (5 bases). Trimming removed 8 bases from V and 2 bases from J, with 14 bases in between. This CDR3 has 13 amino acids. Per germline, CDR1 SGHRS and CDR2 YFSETQ. CDR3 residues: CARSLGRTYEQYL. The CDR3 region has the DNA TGCGCCAGAAGCCTGGGGCGGACCTACGAGCAGTACCTC.

The chain recombines TRBV7-2 with TRBJ2-3, with D possibly being TRBD2 (5 bases). Germline values: CDR1 SGHTA, CDR2 FQGNSA. V lost 3 bases, J lost 0 bases, and 10 bases lay in between. The CDR3 has 15 residues. CDR3 loop: CASSFGGPSTDTQYF. CDR3 coding DNA: TGTGCCAGCAGCTTTGGCGGGCCGAGCACAGATACGCAGTATTTT.

The chain uses TRBV7-9 and TRBJ2-7; 10 bases are a match to TRBD2. Germline CDR1 reads SEHNR; CDR2 reads FQNEAQ (reference sequence). The CDR3 runs 15 residues. The ends lost 7 bases at V and 3 bases at J; junction bases unmatched: 9. CDR3 nucleotides: TGTGCCAGCACCCCCCGGCTAGCGGGAGACTACGAGCAGTACTTC. Its protein product is CASTPRLAGDYEQYF. Using reference TRBV7-9 and TRBJ2-7 for the parts outside the CDR3, the full variable domain is DTGVSQNPRHKITKRGQNVTFRCDPISEHNRLYWYRQTLGQGPEFLTYFQNEAQLEKSRLLSDRFSAERPKGSFSTLEIQRTEQGDSAMYLCASTPRLAGDYEQYFGPGTRLTVT.

This clonotype was found many times. The V and J genes are TRBV5-5 and TRBJ2-3, with TRBD1 matching over 7 bases. From germline, CDR1 is SGHKS and CDR2 YYEKEE (reference sequence). Trimming took 6 bases from V and 4 from J; bases not matched to a gene: 14. This CDR3 spans 16 amino acids. The CDR3 sequence: CASTQTTGAGSDTQYF. In nucleotides, the CDR3 is TGTGCCAGCACCCAAACCACAGGGGCAGGGTCAGATACGCAGTATTTT.

The chain carries TRBV7-2 and TRBJ2-2; 8 bases are shared with TRBD1. Germline V gives CDR1 SGHTA, CDR2 FQGNSA. V was clipped by 6 bases and J by 7 bases; unmatched bases: 10. The CDR3 contains 15 residues. In nucleotides, the CDR3 is TGTGCCAGCAGTGAGCAGGGGGCGCGGATCGGGGAGCTGTTTTTT. Translation: CASSEQGARIGELFF.

This chain joins TRBV7-2 and TRBJ1-2; perhaps TRBD1 as D (6 bases). V lost 5 bases and J lost 1, with 11 bases in between. The germline gives CDR1 SGHTA, CDR2 FQGNSA. CDR3 length: 14 amino acids. The CDR3 DNA reads as TGTGCCAGCAGCATTGACAGGAGTAACTATGGCTACACCTTC. Translated, it gives CASSIDRSNYGYTF.

The chain recombines TRBV11-3 with TRBJ1-1; 7 nucleotides match TRBD1. Trimming cost V 5 bases and J 6 bases; bases outside gene matches: 6. The CDR3 contains 13 residues. The germline V gene has CDR1 SGHNT and CDR2 YENEEA. CDR3 coding DNA: TGTGCCAGCAGCCCTGGGACAGTGTCTGAAGCTTTCTTT. Its protein is CASSPGTVSEAFF.

The J gene is TRBJ1-5, the V gene TRBV24-1; no firm D call. The germline V gene encodes CDR1 KGHDR and CDR2 SFDVKD. The CDR3 spans 17 residues. V was clipped by 9 bases and J by 1 base, with 21 bases between them. The DNA of the CDR3 is TGTGCCACCGGAAACCGCGACGAATCGACGAGCAATCAGCCCCAGCATTTT. Translated: CATGNRDESTSNQPQHF.

The V call is TRBV20-1, the J call TRBJ1-2; TRBD1 might be the D (5 bases). Trimming pared 5 bases from V and 2 bases from J, leaving 15 bases between. The germline V gene encodes CDR1 DFQATT and CDR2 SNEGSKA (reference sequence). The CDR3 contains 14 residues. CDR3 DNA sequence: TGCAGTGCTGAGAGGGCAGGGTCCAACTATGGCTACACCTTC. This gives the protein CSAERAGSNYGYTF.

This chain uses TRBV2 with TRBJ2-1; unclear D gene. This CDR3 region has 14 residues. CDR1 SNHLY and CDR2 FYNNEI come from the germline V gene. With 6 bases removed from V and 5 bases from J, the gap between germline ends came to 14 bases. CDR3 coding DNA: TGTGCCAGCAGAGAGACCAGTACGAACAATGAGCAGTTCTTC. Its protein is CASRETSTNNEQFF.

The gene calls are TRBV2 and TRBJ1-5, with 9 bases identical to TRBD1. Germline-derived CDR1 and CDR2 are SNHLY and FYNNEI. The ends lost 6 bases at V and 3 bases at J; junction bases unmatched: 6. This CDR3 comprises 15 residues. The CDR3 DNA sequence: TGTGCCAGCAGGGGGGACAGGGTGAACAATCAGCCCCAGCATTTT. This translates into CASRGDRVNNQPQHF.

The chain carries TRBV28 and TRBJ2-7, with TRBD1 matching 10 bases. The CDR3 covers 16 residues. J was trimmed by 2 bases and V by 6 bases; bases with no gene match: 10. Germline lookup yields CDR1 MDHEN and CDR2 SYDVKM. CDR3 DNA sequence: TGTGCCAGCAGCTCTCCTCGACAGGGGGCAACCTACGAGCAGTACTTC. Translation: CASSSPRQGATYEQYF.

V and J are TRBV9 and TRBJ2-5, with 7 nucleotides matching TRBD1. V gave up 4 bases and J gave up 0 bases; unmatched junction bases: 9. The germline V gene has CDR1 SGDLS and CDR2 YYNGEE. The CDR3 is 16 residues long. The CDR3 region has the DNA TGTGCCAGCAGCCTACAGGGGACCACGTACCAAGAGACCCAGTACTTC. Its translation is CASSLQGTTYQETQYF.

In its sample, this clonotype was seen many times. This chain connects TRBV11-2 to TRBJ1-1, with D uncertain. Germline V gene data show CDR1 as SGHAT and CDR2 as FQNNGV. The V gene lost 1 base and the J gene lost 0 bases, with 12 bases spanning the gap. The CDR3 totals 16 residues. This CDR3 is CASSLAGLFMNTEAFF. CDR3 nucleotide sequence: TGTGCCAGCAGCTTAGCTGGCTTGTTCATGAACACTGAAGCTTTCTTT. Full variable domain (rest looked up from reference TRBV11-2 and TRBJ1-1): EAGVAQSPRYKIIEKRQSVAFWCNPISGHATLYWYQQILGQGPKLLIQFQNNGVVDDSQLPKDRFSAERLKGVDSTLKIQPAKLEDSAVYLCASSLAGLFMNTEAFFGQGTRLTVV.